This T cell receptor (beta chain) was recovered during a study of blood T cell repertoires in COVID-19. About the study: In each case, the material was cDNA or gDNA derived from T cells, B-cell-depleted T cells, or PBMCs.

The table came from immunoSEQ multiplex PCR; TCRdb's copy has only in-frame clones and leaves some out. The data contain over 400,000 clones, about 89% of them singletons. Per the germline V gene, CDR1 is LNHNV and CDR2 is YYDKDF (reference sequence). The CDR3 consists of 13 residues. V was pared by 3 bases and J by 2 bases, with 8 bases between. This chain uses TRBV15 with TRBJ2-7, with a weak D call TRBD2 (5 bases). The source is a woman between 50 and 59 years old with COVID-19, enrolled during active disease. Source material: peripheral blood. In DNA, the CDR3 is TGTGCCACCAGCAGGGACTTCGCCTACGAGCAGTACTTC. Amino acids: CATSRDFAYEQYF.